This paragraph covers one T cell receptor beta chain sequence. Its antigen is still unknown. Gene names denote mouse genes. The DNA ends 1 residue before the CDR3 does, and the rest of the CDR3 is filled in from the germline J gene. These data are taken from a study of tissue T cells after allogeneic stem cell transplantation. Overall study results and limits: Shared clones across patients were few; motif clustering revealed tissue-specific shared signatures.

The data were produced by immunoSEQ multiplex PCR, yet TCRdb's version contains in-frame clones alone and is incomplete. The table lists a few thousand clones, 50% of them singletons. The CDR3 runs to 12 residues. J lost 8 bases, V lost 2 bases, and 0 bases had no gene match. CDR1 is KGHPV and CDR2 is FQNQEV in the germline V gene (reference sequence). Sample time point: mouse harvest day 7 after allogeneic transplant. Mouse grafts combined 10^7 T-cell-depleted bone marrow cells with 10^6 splenic CD5+ T cells. This mouse GVHD model was MHC-mismatched B6 to BALB/c, profiled day 7 or 14. The sequencing sample was made of gut tissue. The chain combines TRBV26 with TRBJ1-1; 9 bases line up with TRBD1. The sequence derives from a female BALB/c mouse given C57BL/6 T cells with graft-versus-host disease after an allogeneic hematopoietic cell transplant. CDR3 bases read: TGTGCCAGCAGTCTGGACAGGGGGGAAGTCTTC. This codes for CASSLDRGEVF. The CDR3 reads in full as CASSLDRGEVFF.